Sequencing of this T cell receptor (beta chain) was carried out in a study of cytotoxic CD8 clonotypes in ibrutinib-treated CLL. Using immunoSEQ multiplex PCR, the repertoire was profiled, and TCRdb retains in-frame clones only, with some absent. This sample has around 310,000 clones, with almost 80% found just once. Germline V gene lookup returns CDR1 SGHTA and CDR2 FQGNSA. The trim removed 3 bases at V and 4 bases at J, leaving 5 bases unmatched. The CDR3 runs to 15 residues. The count of this clone is one. The sample here was PBMCs, taken before ibrutinib treatment. The rearrangement uses TRBV7-2 and TRBJ2-3, with 9 bases that match TRBD2. The TCR originated in a human donor with chronic lymphocytic leukemia. This CDR3 is CASSFSGSNADTQYF. DNA for the CDR3: TGTGCCAGCAGCTTTAGCGGGAGTAATGCAGATACGCAGTATTTT. Together with reference TRBV7-2 and TRBJ2-3, the CDR3 gives the full variable domain: GAGVSQSPSNKVTEKGKDVELRCDPISGHTALYWYRQSLGQGLEFLIYFQGNSAPDKSGLPSDRFSAERTGGSVSTLTIQRTQQEDSAVYLCASSFSGSNADTQYFGPGTRLTVL.